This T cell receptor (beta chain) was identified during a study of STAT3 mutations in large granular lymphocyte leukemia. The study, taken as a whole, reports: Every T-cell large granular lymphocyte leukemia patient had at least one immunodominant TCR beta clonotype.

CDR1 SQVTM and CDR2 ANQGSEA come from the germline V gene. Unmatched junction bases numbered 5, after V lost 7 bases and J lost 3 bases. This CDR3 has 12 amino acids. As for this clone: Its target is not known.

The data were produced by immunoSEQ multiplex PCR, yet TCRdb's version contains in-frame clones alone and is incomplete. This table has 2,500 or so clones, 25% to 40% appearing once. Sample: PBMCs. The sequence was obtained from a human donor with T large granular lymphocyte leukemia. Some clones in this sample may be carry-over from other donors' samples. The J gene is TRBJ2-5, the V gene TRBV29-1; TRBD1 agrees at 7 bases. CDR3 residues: CSARDSEETQYF. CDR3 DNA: TGCAGCGCCCGGGACAGCGAAGAGACCCAGTACTTC. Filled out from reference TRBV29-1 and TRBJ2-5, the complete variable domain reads SAVISQKPSRDICQRGTSLTIQCQVDSQVTMMFWYRQQPGQSLTLIATANQGSEATYESGFVIDKFPISRPNLTFSTLTVSNMSPEDSSIYLCSARDSEETQYFGPGTRLLVL.